The 5 T cell receptor beta chains below all came from one sample that was sequenced in a study of T cells after yellow fever vaccination. TCRdb ran MiXCR on the 5' RACE reads and lists one entry per CDR3 protein. The profile shows about 340,000 distinct CDR3 sequences, around an eighth of them singletons. This material consisted of CD4+ T cells sorted from PBMCs, taken 15 days after the yellow fever booster vaccination. Receptor source: a man between 18 and 29 years old who received the YFV17D yellow fever vaccine.

About this clonotype itself: Since a much larger clone is just one base distant, this may be a read error. This rearrangement joins TRBV18 to TRBJ2-7; 10 nucleotides align to TRBD1. The CDR3 totals 14 residues. Germline V gene lookup returns CDR1 KGHSH and CDR2 LQKENI. J gave up 2 bases and V 6 bases, and 4 bases lay outside the gene matches. The CDR3 reads CASSSGTGAYEQYF. As DNA, the CDR3 is TGTGCCAGCTCCTCCGGGACAGGGGCCTACGAGCAGTACTTC.

The rearrangement joins TRBV3-1 to TRBJ2-1; D possibly matches TRBD1 or TRBD2 (5 bases each). The germline V gene encodes CDR1 LGHDT and CDR2 YNNKEL (reference sequence). The CDR3 length is 17 residues. The V gene lost 0 bases and the J gene lost 8 bases, with 20 bases spanning the gap. CDR3: CASSQEGVAGRRDEQFF. Here the CDR3 DNA reads TGTGCCAGCAGCCAAGAAGGGGTGGCAGGGAGAAGGGATGAGCAGTTCTTC.

The chain uses TRBV7-9 and TRBJ2-3; TRBD2 is a possible D gene (7 bases). The CDR3 sequence is 15 residues long. Trimming left V 3 bases short and J 3 bases short, with 13 bases between. The V gene's germline CDR1 is SEHNR and CDR2 FQNEAQ (reference sequence). The CDR3 is CASSFGGRGTDTQYF. In DNA form, the CDR3 reads TGTGCCAGCAGCTTCGGGGGGCGAGGTACAGATACGCAGTATTTT. Together with reference TRBV7-9 and TRBJ2-3, the CDR3 gives the full variable domain: DTGVSQNPRHKITKRGQNVTFRCDPISEHNRLYWYRQTLGQGPEFLTYFQNEAQLEKSRLLSDRFSAERPKGSFSTLEIQRTEQGDSAMYLCASSFGGRGTDTQYFGPGTRLTVL.

This clonotype occurred a few times. The gene calls are TRBV7-6 and TRBJ1-5; D call uncertain. Germline CDR1 reads SGHVS; CDR2 reads FNYEAQ. The germline V and J ends were trimmed by 1 base and 0 bases, with 10 bases remaining between them. This CDR3 spans 16 amino acids. The CDR3 loop reads CASSLVGPPSNQPQHF. CDR3 nucleotides: TGTGCCAGCAGCTTAGTAGGCCCCCCTAGCAATCAGCCCCAGCATTTT.

There are a few counts of this clonotype. The chain employs TRBV9 and TRBJ1-1; D is unresolved. CDR1 SGDLS and CDR2 YYNGEE come from the germline V gene. Trimming stripped 0 bases from V and 1 base from J, with 7 bases between. CDR3 length: 14 amino acids. CDR3: CASSVDMKNTEAFF. Written as DNA, the CDR3 is TGTGCCAGCAGCGTAGATATGAAGAACACTGAAGCTTTCTTT.